The 14 T cell receptor beta chains given below trace back to one sample, sequenced in a study of cytotoxic CD8 clonotypes in ibrutinib-treated CLL. Sequencing was performed with immunoSEQ multiplex PCR; in TCRdb, only in-frame clones are kept and a portion is missing. This sample has roughly 150,000 clones, with around 76% found just once. The sample was PBMCs, taken after 24 months of ibrutinib treatment. The receptors here all came from a human donor with chronic lymphocytic leukemia.

V gene TRBV27 combines with J gene TRBJ2-1; unclear D gene. The CDR3 contains 14 residues. V was trimmed by 4 bases and J by 5 bases, leaving 12 bases between them. CDR1 is MNHEY, CDR2 SMNVEV, per germline (reference sequence). The chain's CDR3 is CASSYSGQHNEQFF. The CDR3 DNA follows: TGTGCCAGCAGTTACTCGGGCCAGCACAATGAGCAGTTCTTC.

This sequence joins TRBV10-3 and TRBJ2-1; 8 bases align to TRBD1. This CDR3 contains 11 residues. Per germline, CDR1 ENHRY and CDR2 SYGVKD. Unmatched junction bases numbered 3, after V lost 10 bases and J lost 7 bases. CDR3 loop: CASTGGNEQFF. In nucleotides, the CDR3 is TGTGCCAGCACAGGGGGGAATGAGCAGTTCTTC.

About this clone: An end of the junction does not agree with germline; a read error may underlie this. The genes are TRBV4-3 and TRBJ1-4, with a possible D match to TRBD1 (5 bases). Germline CDR1 is LGHNA and CDR2 is YSLEER. This CDR3 is built from 13 residues. The CDR3 DNA is TGCGCCAGCAACCAAGATCGGGGCGAAAAACTGTTTTTT. Its protein is CASNQDRGEKLFF.

The chain carries TRBV6-5 and TRBJ2-7; 11 nucleotides agree with TRBD2. Unmatched junction bases numbered 7, after V lost 6 bases and J lost 3 bases. CDR3 length equals 15 residues. The germline V gene encodes CDR1 MNHEY and CDR2 SVGAGI. The CDR3 nucleotides read TGTGCCAGCAGCCCAACTAGCGGGAGCTACTACGAGCAGTACTTC. Translating gives CASSPTSGSYYEQYF.

This chain links TRBV5-1 with TRBJ1-4, with no clear D. The CDR3 is 12 amino acids. Germline assignment: CDR1 SGHRS and CDR2 YFSETQ. Trimming took 1 base from V and 5 from J, leaving 3 bases between them. CDR3 in amino acids: CASSLRNEKLFF. The CDR3 DNA sequence: TGCGCCAGCAGCTTGCGGAATGAAAAACTGTTTTTT.

The chain combines TRBV18 with TRBJ1-3; 8 bases map to TRBD1. The germline CDR1 and CDR2 sequences are KGHSH and LQKENI. This CDR3 contains 16 residues. Germline trimming cut 2 bases from V and 4 bases from J; bases unmatched to any gene: 7. The CDR3 sequence is CASSPTRQGLGNTIYF. CDR3 in DNA: TGTGCCAGCTCACCAACCCGACAGGGGTTGGGAAACACCATATATTTT. The entire variable domain, with the rest obtained from reference TRBV18 and TRBJ1-3, is as follows: NAGVMQNPRHLVRRRGQEARLRCSPMKGHSHVYWYRQLPEEGLKFMVYLQKENIIDESGMPKERFSAEFPKEGPSILRIQQVVRGDSAAYFCASSPTRQGLGNTIYFGEGSWLTVV.

This clone is a singleton in its sample. The V call is TRBV9, the J call TRBJ2-2; 11 bases map to TRBD2. The germline V gene has CDR1 SGDLS and CDR2 YYNGEE. V lost 6 bases to trimming and J lost 4 bases; unmatched junction nucleotides: 11. This CDR3 spans 17 amino acids. As DNA, the CDR3 is TGTGCCAGCACCAAAGGGGGACTAGCGGTCCTCACCGGGGAGCTGTTTTTT. This gives the protein CASTKGGLAVLTGELFF.

The rearrangement joins TRBV4-1 to TRBJ1-2; 9 bases are a match to TRBD1. Germline CDR1 and CDR2: MGHRA and YSYEKL. V was pared by 1 base and J by 5 bases, with 8 bases of the junction left unmatched. The CDR3 has 16 residues. DNA of the CDR3: TGCGCCAGCAGCCAAGGTTGGGGACAGGGTGCATATGGCTACACCTTC. Translation: CASSQGWGQGAYGYTF.

This clone was seen more than once but under ten times. This chain uses TRBV7-3 with TRBJ2-7; perhaps TRBD2 as D (5 bases). Deletions cut 4 bases from V and 12 bases from J, with 13 bases between. The CDR3 contains 11 residues. Germline lookup yields CDR1 SGHTA and CDR2 FQGTGA. CDR3 amino acids: CASSSQTMLYF. In DNA form, the CDR3 reads TGTGCCAGCAGCTCCCAGACTATGCTGTACTTC.

The chain employs TRBV18 and TRBJ1-6; D is unresolved. Germline V gene lookup returns CDR1 KGHSH and CDR2 LQKENI. The ends were cut back, 2 bases at V and 8 bases at J, with 7 bases in the middle. This CDR3 has 13 residues. The CDR3 bases are TGTGCCAGCTCACCATTTGAGGATTCACCCCTCCACTTT. It codes for CASSPFEDSPLHF.

The chain recombines TRBV28 with TRBJ1-3, with 10 bases fitting TRBD1. Germline values: CDR1 MDHEN, CDR2 SYDVKM. CDR3 length: 14 amino acids. With 6 bases clipped from V and 3 bases from J, the junction kept 2 bases outside the gene matches. The CDR3 coding sequence is TGTGCCAGCAGCTGGGACAGGGGTGGAAACACCATATATTTT. This codes for CASSWDRGGNTIYF.

On this clone itself: A single base separates this from a much larger clone, so it may be a read error. The identical CDR3 is also encoded by other nucleotide sequences in the sample. The J gene is TRBJ2-1, the V gene TRBV11-2; the match to TRBD1 covers 7 bases. CDR1 is SGHAT and CDR2 is FQNNGV in the germline V gene. This CDR3 has 15 residues. V trimming: 5 bases; J trimming: 0 bases; junction bases outside the gene matches: 4. CDR3 residues: CASSPGGSSYNEQFF. The CDR3 nucleotides read TGTGCCAGCAGCCCAGGGGGTAGCTCCTACAATGAGCAGTTCTTC.

The chain employs TRBV19 and TRBJ2-7, with D maybe TRBD2 (5 bases). Trimming stripped 4 bases from V and 2 bases from J, with 15 bases between. In germline, CDR1 is LNHDA, CDR2 SQIVND (reference sequence). This CDR3 is 15 amino acids long. In DNA, the CDR3 is TGTGCCAGTAGTAGGTTTGGAGGCAGTACCTACGAGCAGTACTTC. This sequence encodes CASSRFGGSTYEQYF.

This clone was detected a few times. A far larger clone lies a single base away; this is likely a read error. V usage is TRBV4-2 and J usage is TRBJ1-4; D remains unclear. CDR3 length: 16 amino acids. Germline V gives CDR1 LGHNA, CDR2 YNFKEQ. V lost 0 bases and J lost 0, with 8 bases in between. The CDR3 reads CASSQDKGATNEKLFF. As DNA, the CDR3 is TGTGCCAGCAGCCAAGATAAGGGTGCAACTAATGAAAAACTGTTTTTT.